This T cell receptor beta chain comes out of a study of T cell changes during pregnancy in multiple sclerosis. V lost 2 bases, J lost 6 bases, and 14 bases lay in between. The CDR3 is 15 residues long. Germline values: CDR1 SGHTA, CDR2 FQGTGA. Libraries were prepared by immunoSEQ multiplex PCR; TCRdb keeps only in-frame clonotypes and omits some of them. This sample carries some 70,000 clones, 91% of them seen once, and the ten largest clones take 2.3%. This receptor was identified in a female donor with multiple sclerosis, enrolled in a pregnancy study. The genes are TRBV7-3 and TRBJ2-1; TRBD1 is a possible D gene (5 bases). The input for sequencing was peripheral blood, taken in the first trimester of pregnancy. The CDR3 DNA follows: TGTGCCAGCAGCTTAGGGGCCTCCGAGGCCAATGAGCAGTTCTTC. Translating it yields CASSLGASEANEQFF.